The clone carrying this T cell receptor beta chain was counted a few times. Its antigen is undetermined. The sample originates from a study of T cells in Graves' hyperthyroidism and ophthalmopathy. The V gene's germline CDR1 is LNHNV and CDR2 YYDKDF (reference sequence). The length of the CDR3 is 16 residues. The germline V and J ends were trimmed by 8 bases and 0 bases, with 16 bases remaining between them. Reasons for excluding patients were uncontrolled infection, other autoimmune disease, pregnancy or lactation. Diagnosing involved the use of clinical symptoms, serum thyroxine and TRAb, thyroid ultrasound and orbital computed tomography. Findings of the study overall: The authors' 13 V-J model separated ophthalmopathy from stable hyperthyroidism.

Amplified TCR beta CDR3 regions derived from RNA transcripts. RT-PCR in the first round (using the HTBI primer set) targeted the TCR CDR3. TCRdb reprocessed the multiplex PCR reads with MiXCR, giving one entry per CDR3 protein. The sample yields a few hundred thousand distinct CDR3 sequences, 15% to 17% seen once. V usage is TRBV15 and J usage is TRBJ2-2; D unclear. The source is a woman aged 18-30 years with Graves' hyperthyroidism that later progressed to Graves' ophthalmopathy. Sequencing used blood. In DNA form, the CDR3 reads TGTGCCACCCTGAGCCCCCCCGGGCCGAACACCGGGGAGCTGTTTTTT. Translating gives CATLSPPGPNTGELFF.